This TCR beta chain was documented in a study of cytomegalovirus exposure and HLA in healthy donors. Study results and limitations: High specificity and sensitivity for cytomegalovirus status were reported for the classifier. Some TCR beta chains (164 of them) were listed as cytomegalovirus-associated. Across donors, sequencing depth was assumed by presence/absence analyses to be roughly uniform.

Primers for the PCR totalled 60 Vbeta and 13 Jbeta. Method: immunoSEQ multiplex PCR; TCRdb's copy keeps in-frame clones and lacks some. The sample contains fewer than 200,000 clones, approximately 86% of which appear only once. Remarks on this clone: The target antigen is unknown.

Likely unrecorded immune exposures existed in these nominally healthy donors. The germline V gene has CDR1 ENHRY and CDR2 SYGVKD. The CDR3 is made up of 18 amino acids. V was clipped by 6 bases and J by 0 bases; unmatched bases: 9. This sequence joins TRBV10-3 and TRBJ2-6, with 9 positions matching TRBD1. The clonotype comes from a male donor in good health and CMV-seronegative. The sample taken for sequencing was PBMCs. Written as DNA, the CDR3 is TGTGCCATCAGCGCCACCGGGACAGGGAGCTCTGGGGCCAACGTCCTGACTTTC. Translation gives CAISATGTGSSGANVLTF.